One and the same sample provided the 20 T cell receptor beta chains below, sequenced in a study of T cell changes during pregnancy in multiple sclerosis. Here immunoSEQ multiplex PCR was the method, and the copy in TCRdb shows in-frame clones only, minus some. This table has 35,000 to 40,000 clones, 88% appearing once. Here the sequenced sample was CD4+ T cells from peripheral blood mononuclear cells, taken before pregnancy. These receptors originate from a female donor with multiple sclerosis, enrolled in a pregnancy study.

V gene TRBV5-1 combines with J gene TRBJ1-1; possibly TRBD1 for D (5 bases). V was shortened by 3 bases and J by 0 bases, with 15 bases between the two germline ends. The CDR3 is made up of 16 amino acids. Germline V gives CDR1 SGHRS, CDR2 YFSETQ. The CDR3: CASSSQGPSVNTEAFF. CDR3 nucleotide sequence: TGCGCCAGCAGCTCTCAGGGTCCTTCCGTGAACACTGAAGCTTTCTTT. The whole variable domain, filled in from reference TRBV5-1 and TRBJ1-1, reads KAGVTQTPRYLIKTRGQQVTLSCSPISGHRSVSWYQQTPGQGLQFLFEYFSETQRNKGNFPGRFSGRQFSNSRSEMNVSTLELGDSALYLCASSSQGPSVNTEAFFGQGTRLTVV.

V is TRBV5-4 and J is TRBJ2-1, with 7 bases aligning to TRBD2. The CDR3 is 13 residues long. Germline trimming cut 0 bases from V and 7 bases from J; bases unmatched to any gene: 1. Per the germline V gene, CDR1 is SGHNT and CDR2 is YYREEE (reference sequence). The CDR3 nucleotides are TGTGCCAGCAGCTTGGTGGGAGGGAATGAGCAGTTCTTC. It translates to CASSLVGGNEQFF.

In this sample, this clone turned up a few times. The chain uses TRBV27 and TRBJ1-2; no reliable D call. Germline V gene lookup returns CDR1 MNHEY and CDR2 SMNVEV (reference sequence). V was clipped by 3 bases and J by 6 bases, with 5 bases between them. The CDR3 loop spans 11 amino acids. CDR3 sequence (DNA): TGTGCCAGCAGTTTCGGTAATGGCTACACCTTC. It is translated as CASSFGNGYTF.

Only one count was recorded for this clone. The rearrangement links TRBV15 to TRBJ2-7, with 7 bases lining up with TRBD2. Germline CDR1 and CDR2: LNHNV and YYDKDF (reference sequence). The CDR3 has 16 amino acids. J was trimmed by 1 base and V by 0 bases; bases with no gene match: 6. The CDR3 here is CATSRDKWEGSYEQYF. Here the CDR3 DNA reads TGTGCCACCAGCAGAGATAAGTGGGAGGGGTCCTACGAGCAGTACTTC.

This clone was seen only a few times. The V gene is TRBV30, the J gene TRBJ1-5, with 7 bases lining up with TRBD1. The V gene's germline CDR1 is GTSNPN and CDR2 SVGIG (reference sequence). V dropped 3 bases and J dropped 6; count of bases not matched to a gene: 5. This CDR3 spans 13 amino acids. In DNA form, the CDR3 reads TGTGCCTGGAGCACAGGGGTGGGTCAGCCCCAGCATTTT. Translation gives CAWSTGVGQPQHF.

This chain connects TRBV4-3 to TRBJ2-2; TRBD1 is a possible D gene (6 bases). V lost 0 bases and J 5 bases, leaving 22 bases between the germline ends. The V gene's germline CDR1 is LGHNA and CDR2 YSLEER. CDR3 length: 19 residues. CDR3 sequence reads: CASSQDYQGGATGTGELFF. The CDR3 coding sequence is TGCGCCAGCAGCCAAGATTATCAGGGTGGAGCAACAGGGACCGGGGAGCTGTTTTTT.

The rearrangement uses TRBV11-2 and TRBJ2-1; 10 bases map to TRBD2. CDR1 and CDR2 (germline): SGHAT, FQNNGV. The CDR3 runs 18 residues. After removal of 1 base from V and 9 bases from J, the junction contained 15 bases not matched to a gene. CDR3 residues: CASSLVSLAGTSRGEQFF. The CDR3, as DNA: TGTGCCAGCAGCTTAGTGTCACTAGCGGGAACCTCCCGGGGTGAGCAGTTCTTC. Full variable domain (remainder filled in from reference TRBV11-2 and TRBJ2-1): EAGVAQSPRYKIIEKRQSVAFWCNPISGHATLYWYQQILGQGPKLLIQFQNNGVVDDSQLPKDRFSAERLKGVDSTLKIQPAKLEDSAVYLCASSLVSLAGTSRGEQFFGPGTRLTVL.

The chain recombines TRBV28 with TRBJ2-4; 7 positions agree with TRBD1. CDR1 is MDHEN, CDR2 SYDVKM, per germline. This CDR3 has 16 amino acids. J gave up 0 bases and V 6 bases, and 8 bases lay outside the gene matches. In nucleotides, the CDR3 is TGTGCCAGCAGGGGGACAGCCCCCTCAGCCAAAAACATTCAGTACTTC. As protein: CASRGTAPSAKNIQYF.

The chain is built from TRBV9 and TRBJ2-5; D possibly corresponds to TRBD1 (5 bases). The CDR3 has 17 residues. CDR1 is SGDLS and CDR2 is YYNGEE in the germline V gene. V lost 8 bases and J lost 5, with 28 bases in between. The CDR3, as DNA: TGTGCCAGTAAACCCGGAGACAGAGCTGGTAAATCGGAGACCCAGTACTTC. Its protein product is CASKPGDRAGKSETQYF.

CDR3 sequence (DNA): TGCGCCAGCATTGATATCGAGACAACCTCCTACGAGCAGTACTTC. Its protein is CASIDIETTSYEQYF. This chain connects TRBV10-2 to TRBJ2-7, with unresolved D. Germline values: CDR1 WSHSY, CDR2 SAAADI. V shed 7 bases and J shed 0 bases, with 16 bases lying between them. This CDR3 has 15 residues.

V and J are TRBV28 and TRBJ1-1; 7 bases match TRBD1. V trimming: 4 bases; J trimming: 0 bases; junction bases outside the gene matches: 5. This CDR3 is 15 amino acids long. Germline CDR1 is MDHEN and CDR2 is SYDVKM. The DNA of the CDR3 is TGTGCCAGCAGTTCCGACAGGGTTGTGAACACTGAAGCTTTCTTT. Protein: CASSSDRVVNTEAFF.

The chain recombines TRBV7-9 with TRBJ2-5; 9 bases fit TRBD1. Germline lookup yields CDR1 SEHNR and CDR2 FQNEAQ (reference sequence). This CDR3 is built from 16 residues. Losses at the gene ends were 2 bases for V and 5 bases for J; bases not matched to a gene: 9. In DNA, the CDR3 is TGTGCCAGCAGCTTACTTCGGGACAGGGACGGGGAGACCCAGTACTTC. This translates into CASSLLRDRDGETQYF.

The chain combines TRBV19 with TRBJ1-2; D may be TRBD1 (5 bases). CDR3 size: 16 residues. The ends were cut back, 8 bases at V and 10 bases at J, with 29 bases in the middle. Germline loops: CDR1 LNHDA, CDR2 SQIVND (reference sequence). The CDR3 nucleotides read TGTGCCAGTGCTTCCAGGGCGAATAGGCCTCTCGATGCCTACACCTTC. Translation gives CASASRANRPLDAYTF.

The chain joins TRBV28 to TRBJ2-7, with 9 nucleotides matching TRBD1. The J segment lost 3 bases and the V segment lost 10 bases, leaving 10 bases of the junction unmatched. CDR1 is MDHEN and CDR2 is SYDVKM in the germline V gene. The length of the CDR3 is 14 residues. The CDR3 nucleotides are TGTGCCACCACAGCCGGGACAGGGTTCTACGAGCAGTACTTC. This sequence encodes CATTAGTGFYEQYF.

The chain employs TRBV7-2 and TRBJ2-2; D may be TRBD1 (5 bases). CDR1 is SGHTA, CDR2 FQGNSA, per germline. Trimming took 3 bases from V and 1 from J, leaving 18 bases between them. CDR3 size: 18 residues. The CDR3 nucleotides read TGTGCCAGCAGCTTTTTTAGCTCCAGGGCCGGGAACACCGGGGAGCTGTTTTTT. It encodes CASSFFSSRAGNTGELFF.

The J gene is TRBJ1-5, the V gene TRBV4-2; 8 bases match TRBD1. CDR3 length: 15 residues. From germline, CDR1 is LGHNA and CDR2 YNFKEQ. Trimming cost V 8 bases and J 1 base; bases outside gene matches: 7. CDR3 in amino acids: CASLDREGSNQPQHF. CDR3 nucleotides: TGTGCCAGCTTGGACAGGGAGGGCAGCAATCAGCCCCAGCATTTT.

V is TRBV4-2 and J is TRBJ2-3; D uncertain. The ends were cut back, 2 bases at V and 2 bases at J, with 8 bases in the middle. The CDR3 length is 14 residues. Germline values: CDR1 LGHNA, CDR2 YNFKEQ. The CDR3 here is CASSQYQDTDTQYF. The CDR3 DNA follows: TGTGCCAGCAGCCAATACCAGGACACAGATACGCAGTATTTT.

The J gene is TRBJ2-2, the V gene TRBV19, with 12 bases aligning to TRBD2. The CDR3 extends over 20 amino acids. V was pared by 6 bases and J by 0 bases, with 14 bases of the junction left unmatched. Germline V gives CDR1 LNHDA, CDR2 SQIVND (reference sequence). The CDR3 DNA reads TGTGCCAGTAGCGCCCTGGCTAGCGGGAGGGCGGGATCGAACACCGGGGAGCTGTTTTTT. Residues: CASSALASGRAGSNTGELFF.

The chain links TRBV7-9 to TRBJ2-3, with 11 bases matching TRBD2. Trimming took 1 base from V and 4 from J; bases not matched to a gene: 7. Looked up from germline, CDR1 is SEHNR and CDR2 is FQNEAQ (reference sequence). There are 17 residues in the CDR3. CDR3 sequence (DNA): TGTGCCAGCAGCTTAGATGTACTAGCGGGAGTATCAGATACGCAGTATTTT. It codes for CASSLDVLAGVSDTQYF.

CDR3 residues: CASSPREFLSPLHF. DNA for the CDR3: TGTGCCAGCAGCCCCCGAGAGTTCTTGTCACCCCTCCACTTT. V and J are TRBV2 and TRBJ1-6; D unresolved. In germline, CDR1 is SNHLY, CDR2 FYNNEI. V gave up 6 bases and J gave up 10 bases, with 16 bases separating them. The CDR3 totals 14 residues.